This record looks at one T cell receptor beta chain sequence and its context. Its antigen is unidentified. The sample comes from a study of monozygotic twins with inflammatory bowel disease. The CDR3 runs 15 residues. Germline-derived CDR1 and CDR2 are SEHNR and FQNEAQ (reference sequence). Eight separate reactions for every sample produced the cDNA. The study subjected TCRalpha and TCRbeta cDNA to two nested PCRs of approximately 16 and 9 cycles. TCRdb re-called the 5' RACE reads and shows each CDR3 protein once, DNA omitted. With roughly 90,000 distinct CDR3 sequences in the sample, the ten largest clones hold around 7.2%. Points from the study as a whole: TCRbeta inverse Simpson diversity was decreased in IBD patients versus healthy co-twins.

The chain links TRBV7-9 to TRBJ1-2; TCRdb's assignment of TRBD1 cannot be checked, as there is no DNA. The sequence was obtained from a human donor with ulcerative colitis or Crohn's disease, or a healthy co-twin of an affected twin (not recorded which). The sample was blood. The CDR3 loop reads CASSKWDSHNYGYTF.